One and the same sample provided the 18 T cell receptor beta chains below, sequenced in a study of T cells expressing NK-cell markers. TCRdb reprocessed the 5' RACE reads and stores each CDR3 protein as one record, lacking DNA. Its clone listing holds 550,000 to 600,000 distinct CDR3 sequences. The sequenced sample consisted of blood T cells: a sorted CD56 or NKG2C T cell subset, CD4+ or CD8+ T cells, or bulk PBMC T cells (not recorded which). Receptors originate from a man between 18 and 35 years old in good health.

The chain carries TRBV12-5 and TRBJ2-2; no DNA is available, so the TRBD1 call from TCRdb remains unchecked. The CDR3 sequence is 15 residues long. Germline assignment: CDR1 LGHNT and CDR2 FRNRAP. This CDR3 reads CASAEGGGNTGELFF.

This sequence joins TRBV6-4 and TRBJ2-1; TCRdb designates TRBD2, a call that cannot be tested without DNA. In germline, CDR1 is MRHNA, CDR2 SNTAGT. The CDR3 is 15 residues long. The CDR3 sequence: CASSGQQGPYNEQFF.

The chain joins TRBV29-1 to TRBJ2-5. The germline V gene has CDR1 SQVTM and CDR2 ANQGSEA. The CDR3 has 11 amino acids. The CDR3 spells CSVLTSETQYF. Based on the CDR3 plus reference TRBV29-1 and TRBJ2-5, the full variable domain is SAVISQKPSRDICQRGTSLTIQCQVDSQVTMMFWYRQQPGQSLTLIATANQGSEATYESGFVIDKFPISRPNLTFSTLTVSNMSPEDSSIYLCSVLTSETQYFGPGTRLLVL.

The V gene is TRBV20-1, the J gene TRBJ2-1; TCRdb picks TRBD2, but there is no DNA to check that call. The germline CDR1 and CDR2 sequences are DFQATT and SNEGSKA (reference sequence). The CDR3 has 15 amino acids. The CDR3 loop reads CSARAGTSGSDEQFF.

The chain recombines TRBV10-3 with TRBJ2-1; TCRdb selects TRBD2, and the lack of DNA leaves this call unchecked. The CDR3 loop spans 14 amino acids. Germline CDR1 and CDR2: ENHRY and SYGVKD. The CDR3 protein is CAASGEAGYNEQFF.

V is TRBV20-1 and J is TRBJ2-1. Looked up from germline, CDR1 is DFQATT and CDR2 is SNEGSKA (reference sequence). The CDR3 is 14 residues long. CDR3 residues: CSASYGEPYNEQFF.

This rearrangement joins TRBV19 to TRBJ2-1; absent DNA, TCRdb's TRBD1 call cannot be checked. Germline CDR1 reads LNHDA; CDR2 reads SQIVND (reference sequence). The length of the CDR3 is 16 residues. The CDR3 here is CASSITRGNNYNEQFF.

The gene calls are TRBV13 and TRBJ2-1; lacking DNA, the TRBD2 call made by TCRdb goes unchecked. The CDR3 extends over 14 amino acids. Per the germline V gene, CDR1 is PRHDT and CDR2 is FYEKMQ (reference sequence). Here the CDR3 reads CASSFEREGLHAFF.

The gene calls are TRBV6-1 and TRBJ2-3; as DNA is missing, the TRBD2 call by TCRdb cannot be tested. This CDR3 has 15 amino acids. CDR1 is MNHNS and CDR2 is SASEGT in the germline V gene. The CDR3 protein is CASSPEALARDTQYF.

The CDR3 spells CSVGDARDYGYTF. This rearrangement joins TRBV29-1 to TRBJ1-2. Germline values: CDR1 SQVTM, CDR2 ANQGSEA. This CDR3 region has 13 residues.

The CDR3 spells CASSQDRGKETQYF. This chain links TRBV12-3 or TRBV12-4 with TRBJ2-5; the D gene TCRdb calls, TRBD1, cannot be checked with no DNA. The CDR3 covers 14 residues.

The chain links TRBV20-1 to TRBJ2-3; TCRdb designates TRBD2, a call that cannot be tested without DNA. The CDR3 length is 18 residues. In germline, CDR1 is DFQATT, CDR2 SNEGSKA (reference sequence). This chain's CDR3 is CSAADTVGTSGSRDTQYF.

This chain connects TRBV4-2 to TRBJ2-1; TCRdb proposes TRBD1, but this gene call is untestable without DNA. Germline-derived CDR1 and CDR2 are LGHNA and YNFKEQ. The CDR3 is 13 residues long. The CDR3 reads CASSDREPNEQFF.

V usage is TRBV12-5 and J usage is TRBJ1-5; the TCRdb call, TRBD1, lacks DNA for checking. The CDR3 is 17 amino acids. The germline CDR1 and CDR2 sequences are LGHNT and FRNRAP. The CDR3 sequence: CASGWDSVTYSNQPQHF.

The chain has TRBV25-1 and TRBJ2-4; TCRdb designates TRBD2, a call that cannot be tested without DNA. This CDR3 has 17 amino acids. Germline CDR1 reads MGHDK; CDR2 reads SYGVNS. The CDR3 protein is CASPPTRAPRGKNIQYF.

The rearrangement uses TRBV6-1 and TRBJ1-3. This CDR3 has 16 amino acids. Per the germline V gene, CDR1 is MNHNS and CDR2 is SASEGT. CDR3 residues: CASSERGLSAGNTIYF.

The chain employs TRBV18 and TRBJ2-3; the D gene TCRdb calls, TRBD2, cannot be checked with no DNA. Germline V gene lookup returns CDR1 KGHSH and CDR2 LQKENI. There are 16 residues in the CDR3. The CDR3 loop reads CASSPAIAGGTDTQYF.

This chain uses TRBV9 with TRBJ2-3; TCRdb reports TRBD1, a call that lacks DNA to check it against. This CDR3 comprises 14 residues. Germline CDR1 is SGDLS and CDR2 is YYNGEE. CDR3 protein: CASSGRGPVDTQYF.